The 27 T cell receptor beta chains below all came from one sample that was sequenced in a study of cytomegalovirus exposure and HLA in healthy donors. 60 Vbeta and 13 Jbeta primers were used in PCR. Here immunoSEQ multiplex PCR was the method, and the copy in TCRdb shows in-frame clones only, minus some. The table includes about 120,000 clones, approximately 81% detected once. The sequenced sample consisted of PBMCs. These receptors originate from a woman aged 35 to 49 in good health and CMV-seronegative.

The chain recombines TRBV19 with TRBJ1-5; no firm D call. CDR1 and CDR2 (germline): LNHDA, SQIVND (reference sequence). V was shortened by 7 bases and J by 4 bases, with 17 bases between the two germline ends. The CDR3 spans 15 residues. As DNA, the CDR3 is TGTGCCAGTACCATTCTCGGACGGGAAAATCAGCCCCAGCATTTT. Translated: CASTILGRENQPQHF.

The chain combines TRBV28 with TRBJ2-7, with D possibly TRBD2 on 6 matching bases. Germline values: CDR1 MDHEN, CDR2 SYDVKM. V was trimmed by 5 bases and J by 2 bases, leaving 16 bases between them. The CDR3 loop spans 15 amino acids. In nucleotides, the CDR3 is TGTGCCAGCAGTGTCTGGGGGGACTCCGCCTACGAGCAGTACTTC. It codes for CASSVWGDSAYEQYF. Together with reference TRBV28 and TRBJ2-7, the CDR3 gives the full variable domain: DVKVTQSSRYLVKRTGEKVFLECVQDMDHENMFWYRQDPGLGLRLIYFSYDVKMKEKGDIPEGYSVSREKKERFSLILESASTNQTSMYLCASSVWGDSAYEQYFGPGTRLTVT.

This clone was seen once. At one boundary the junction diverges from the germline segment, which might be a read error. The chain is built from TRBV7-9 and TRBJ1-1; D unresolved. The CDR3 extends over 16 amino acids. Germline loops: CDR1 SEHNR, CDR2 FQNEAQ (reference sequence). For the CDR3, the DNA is TGTTCCAGCAGCTTTGGGCTCCCCACAGCTAACACTGAAGCTTTCTTT. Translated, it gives CSSSFGLPTANTEAFF. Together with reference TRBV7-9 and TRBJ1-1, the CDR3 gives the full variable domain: DTGVSQNPRHKITKRGQNVTFRCDPISEHNRLYWYRQTLGQGPEFLTYFQNEAQLEKSRLLSDRFSAERPKGSFSTLEIQRTEQGDSAMYLCSSSFGLPTANTEAFFGQGTRLTVV.

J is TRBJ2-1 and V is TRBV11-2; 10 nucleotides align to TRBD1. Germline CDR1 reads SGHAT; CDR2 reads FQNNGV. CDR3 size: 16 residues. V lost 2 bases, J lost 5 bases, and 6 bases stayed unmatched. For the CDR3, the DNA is TGTGCCAGCAGCTTACGACCAGGGACAGGGGACAATGAGCAGTTCTTC. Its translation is CASSLRPGTGDNEQFF.

CDR3 DNA: TGTGCCAGCAGTTCTCAGGGGGCGACCACTGAAGCTTTCTTT. As protein: CASSSQGATTEAFF. This chain uses TRBV27 with TRBJ1-1, with TRBD1 matching over 8 bases. This CDR3 has 14 residues. V lost 4 bases to trimming and J lost 4 bases; unmatched junction nucleotides: 5. The germline V gene has CDR1 MNHEY and CDR2 SMNVEV (reference sequence).

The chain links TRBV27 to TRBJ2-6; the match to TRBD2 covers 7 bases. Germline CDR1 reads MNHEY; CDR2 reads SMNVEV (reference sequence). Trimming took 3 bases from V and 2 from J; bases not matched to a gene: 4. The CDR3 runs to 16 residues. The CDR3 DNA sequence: TGTGCCAGCAGTTTCCTGGGGGGGGCTGGGGCCAACGTCCTGACTTTC. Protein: CASSFLGGAGANVLTF.

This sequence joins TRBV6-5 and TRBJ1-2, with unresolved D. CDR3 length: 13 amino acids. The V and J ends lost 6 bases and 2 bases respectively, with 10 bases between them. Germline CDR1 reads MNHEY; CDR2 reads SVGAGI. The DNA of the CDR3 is TGTGCCAGCAGGGGAGGAGGGAACTATGGCTACACCTTC. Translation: CASRGGGNYGYTF.

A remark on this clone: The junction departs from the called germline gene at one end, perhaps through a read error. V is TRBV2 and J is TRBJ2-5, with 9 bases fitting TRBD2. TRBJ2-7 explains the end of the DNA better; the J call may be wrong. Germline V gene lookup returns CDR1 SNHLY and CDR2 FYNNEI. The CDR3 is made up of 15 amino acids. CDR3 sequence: CASSKAGGGSYEQYF. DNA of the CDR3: TGTGCCAGCAGTAAAGCGGGAGGCGGCTCCTACGAGCAGTACTTC.

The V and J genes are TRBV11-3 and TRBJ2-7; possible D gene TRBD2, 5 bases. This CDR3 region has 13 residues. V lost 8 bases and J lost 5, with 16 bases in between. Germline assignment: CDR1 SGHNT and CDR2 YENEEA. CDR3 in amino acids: CASSQRLGNEQYF. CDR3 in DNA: TGTGCCAGCTCCCAAAGACTCGGGAACGAGCAGTACTTC.

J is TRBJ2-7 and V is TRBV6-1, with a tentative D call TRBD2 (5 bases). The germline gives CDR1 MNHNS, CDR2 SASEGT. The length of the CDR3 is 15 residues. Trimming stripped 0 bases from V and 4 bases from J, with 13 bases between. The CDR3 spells CASSEALGLFYEQYF. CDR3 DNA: TGTGCCAGCAGTGAAGCGCTAGGACTTTTTTACGAGCAGTACTTC.

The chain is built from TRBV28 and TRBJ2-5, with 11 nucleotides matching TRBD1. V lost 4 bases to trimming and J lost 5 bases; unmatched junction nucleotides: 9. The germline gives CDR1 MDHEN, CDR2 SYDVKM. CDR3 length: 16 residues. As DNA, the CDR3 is TGTGCCAGCAGTTCCCAAGGACAGGGGGCACGGGAGACCCAGTACTTC. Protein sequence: CASSSQGQGARETQYF.

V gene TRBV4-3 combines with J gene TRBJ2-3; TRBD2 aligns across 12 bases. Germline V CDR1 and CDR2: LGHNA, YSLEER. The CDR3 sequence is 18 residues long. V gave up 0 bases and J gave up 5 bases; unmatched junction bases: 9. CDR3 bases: TGCGCCAGCAGCCAAGATCCCCTAGCGGGAGGGCTGGTAGATACGCAGTATTTT. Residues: CASSQDPLAGGLVDTQYF.

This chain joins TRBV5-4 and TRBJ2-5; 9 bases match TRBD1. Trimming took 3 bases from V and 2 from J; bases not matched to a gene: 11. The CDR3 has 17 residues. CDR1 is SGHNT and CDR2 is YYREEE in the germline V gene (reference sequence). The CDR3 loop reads CASSSSRDRVRQETQYF. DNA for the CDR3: TGTGCCAGCAGCTCGTCCCGGGACAGGGTTAGGCAAGAGACCCAGTACTTC.

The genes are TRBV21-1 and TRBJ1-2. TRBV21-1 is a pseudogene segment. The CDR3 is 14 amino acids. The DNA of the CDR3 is TGTGCCAACCCTGTTGCGGGGTTTAACTATGGCTACACCTTC. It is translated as CANPVAGFNYGYTF.

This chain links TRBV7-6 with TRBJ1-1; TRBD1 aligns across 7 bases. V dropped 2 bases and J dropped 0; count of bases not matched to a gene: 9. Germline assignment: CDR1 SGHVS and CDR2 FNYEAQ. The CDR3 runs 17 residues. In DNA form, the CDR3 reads TGTGCCAGCAGCTTAATGGGACAGTCTATCCTGAACACTGAAGCTTTCTTT. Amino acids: CASSLMGQSILNTEAFF.

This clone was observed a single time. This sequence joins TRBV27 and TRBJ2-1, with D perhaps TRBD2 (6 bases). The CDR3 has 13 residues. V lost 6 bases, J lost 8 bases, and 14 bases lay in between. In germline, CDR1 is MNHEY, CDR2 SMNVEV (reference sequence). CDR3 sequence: CASSPRGVYEQFF. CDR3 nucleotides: TGTGCCAGCAGCCCGCGCGGGGTGTATGAGCAGTTCTTC.

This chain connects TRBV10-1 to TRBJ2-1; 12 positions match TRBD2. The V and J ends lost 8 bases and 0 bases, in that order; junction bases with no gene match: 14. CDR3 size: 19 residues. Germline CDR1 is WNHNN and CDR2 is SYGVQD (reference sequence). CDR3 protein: CASLRGLAGMPSSYNEQFF. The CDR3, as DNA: TGCGCCAGCTTGAGGGGACTAGCGGGCATGCCGAGCTCCTACAATGAGCAGTTCTTC.

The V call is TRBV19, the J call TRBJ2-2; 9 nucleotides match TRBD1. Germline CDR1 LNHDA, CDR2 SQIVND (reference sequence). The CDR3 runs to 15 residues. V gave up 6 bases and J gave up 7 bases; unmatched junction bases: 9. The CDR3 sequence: CASRVGTGYDGELFF. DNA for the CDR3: TGTGCCAGTAGGGTCGGGACAGGGTACGACGGGGAGCTGTTTTTT.

CDR3 residues: CASSVGGIAKQYF. Here the CDR3 DNA reads TGTGCCAGCAGCGTAGGCGGAATAGCAAAGCAGTACTTC. The V and J genes are TRBV9 and TRBJ2-7; unclear D gene. The CDR3 has 13 residues. V shed 0 bases and J shed 8 bases, with 12 bases lying between them. CDR1 and CDR2 (germline): SGDLS, YYNGEE.

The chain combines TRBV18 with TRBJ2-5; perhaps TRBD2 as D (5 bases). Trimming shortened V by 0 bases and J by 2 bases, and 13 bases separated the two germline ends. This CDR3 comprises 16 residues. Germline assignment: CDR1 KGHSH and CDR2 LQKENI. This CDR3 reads CASSPPRDTPQETQYF. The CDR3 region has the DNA TGTGCCAGCTCACCACCTCGGGATACTCCGCAAGAGACCCAGTACTTC.

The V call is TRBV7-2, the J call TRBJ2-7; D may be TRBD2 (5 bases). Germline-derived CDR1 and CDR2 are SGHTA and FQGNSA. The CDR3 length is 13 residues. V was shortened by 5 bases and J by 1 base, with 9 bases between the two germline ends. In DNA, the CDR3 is TGTGCCAGCAGCCCGACTACTTCCTACGAGCAGTACTTC. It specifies CASSPTTSYEQYF.

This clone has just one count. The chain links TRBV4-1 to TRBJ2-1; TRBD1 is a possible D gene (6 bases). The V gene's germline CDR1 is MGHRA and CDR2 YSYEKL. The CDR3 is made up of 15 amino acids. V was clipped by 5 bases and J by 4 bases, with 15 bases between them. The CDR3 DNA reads TGCGCCAGCAGCAAACAACGGGACAAATACAATGAGCAGTTCTTC. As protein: CASSKQRDKYNEQFF.

In DNA form, the CDR3 reads TGTGCCAGCAGCTTGCCGATAACAGTTTACCAAGAGACCCAGTACTTC. Translated: CASSLPITVYQETQYF. The V and J genes are TRBV5-8 and TRBJ2-5; no definite D call. Trimming stripped 1 base from V and 0 bases from J, with 13 bases between. Germline V gene data show CDR1 as SGHTS and CDR2 as YDEGEE. The CDR3 spans 16 residues.

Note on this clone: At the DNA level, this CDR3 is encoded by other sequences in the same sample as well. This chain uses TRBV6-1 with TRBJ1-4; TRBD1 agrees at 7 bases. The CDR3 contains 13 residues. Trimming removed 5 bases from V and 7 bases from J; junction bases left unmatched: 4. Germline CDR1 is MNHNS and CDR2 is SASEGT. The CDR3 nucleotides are TGTGCCAGCAGTCGACAGGGTGGTGAAAAACTGTTTTTT. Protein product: CASSRQGGEKLFF.

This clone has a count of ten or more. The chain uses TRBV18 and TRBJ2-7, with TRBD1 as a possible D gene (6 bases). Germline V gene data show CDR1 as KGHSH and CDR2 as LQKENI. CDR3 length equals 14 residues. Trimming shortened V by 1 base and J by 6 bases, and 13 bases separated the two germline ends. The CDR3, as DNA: TGTGCCAGCTCACCACAGGCAGGGGAATTCGAGCAGTACTTC. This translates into CASSPQAGEFEQYF.

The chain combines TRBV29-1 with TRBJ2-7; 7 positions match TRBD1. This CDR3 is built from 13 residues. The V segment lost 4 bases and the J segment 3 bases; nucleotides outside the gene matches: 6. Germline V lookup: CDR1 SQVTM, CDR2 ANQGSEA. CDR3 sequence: CSVVIAGGYEQYF. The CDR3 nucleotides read TGCAGCGTTGTCATTGCAGGGGGCTACGAGCAGTACTTC.

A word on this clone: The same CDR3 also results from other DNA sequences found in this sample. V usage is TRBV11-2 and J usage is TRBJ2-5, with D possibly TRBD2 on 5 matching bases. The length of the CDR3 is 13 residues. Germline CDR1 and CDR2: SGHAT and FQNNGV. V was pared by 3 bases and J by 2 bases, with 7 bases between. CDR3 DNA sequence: TGTGCCAGCAGCTTTCGGGGTCAAGAGACCCAGTACTTC. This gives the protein CASSFRGQETQYF.